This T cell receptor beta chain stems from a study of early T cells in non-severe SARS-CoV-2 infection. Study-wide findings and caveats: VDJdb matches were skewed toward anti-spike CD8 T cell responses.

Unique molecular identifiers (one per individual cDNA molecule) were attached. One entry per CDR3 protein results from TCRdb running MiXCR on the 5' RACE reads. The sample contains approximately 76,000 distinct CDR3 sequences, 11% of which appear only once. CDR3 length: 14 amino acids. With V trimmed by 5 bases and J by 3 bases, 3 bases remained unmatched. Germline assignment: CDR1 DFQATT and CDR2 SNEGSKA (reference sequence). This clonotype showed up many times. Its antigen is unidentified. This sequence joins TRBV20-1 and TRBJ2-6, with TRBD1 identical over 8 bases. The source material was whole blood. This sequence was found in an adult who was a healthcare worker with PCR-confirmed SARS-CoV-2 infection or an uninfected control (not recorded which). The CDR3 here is CSAAGGFGANVLTF. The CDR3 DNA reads TGCAGTGCTGCAGGGGGCTTTGGGGCCAACGTCCTGACTTTC.